One T cell receptor beta chain is described in this entry. Its recognized antigen is unknown. Base qualities are not recorded, but no much larger clone differs from it by a single base. The sample comes from a study of shared clonotypes between healthy human individuals (dated by TCRdb to about 2020). In terms of the full investigation: The cohort included three men and two women between 18 and 49 years of age. For each donor, CD4 naive and CD4 memory were each given three plates, CD8 naive was given two plates, and CD8 memory was given one plate. To estimate repertoire size and how much clonotypes are shared between individuals, the study performed deep sequencing of blood TCR repertoires from a few healthy adults. To increase sequencing depth and limit assay-specific biases, TCR repertoire library preparation and sequencing were carried out by different laboratories using diverse techniques. Leukapheresis yielded between about 0.85 and 10 billion PBMCs per donor. Study-level results and caveats: Naive subsets generally had larger estimated clonotype richness than memory subsets did. Compared with non-shared clonotypes, clonotypes shared by all four sorted-subset donors had higher generation probabilities. Sampling was restricted to blood, and TCR repertoires in tissues likely differ from the TCR repertoires found in blood. Incomplete sequencing was indicated by rarefaction of sorted-subset datasets, despite the large sequencing depth. Pairwise subsampling indicated that sequencing depth was expected to affect the degree of clonotype sharing among donors. Sharing across a few donors was observed for about 5% of naive CD4, over 3% of naive CD8, 2.3% of memory CD4, and approximately 0.41% of memory CD8 clonotypes. The small number of donors limited the genetic and exposure-history diversity represented.

Using the deep immunoSEQ assay, multiplex PCR amplified TCR CDR3 regions from genomic DNA. Extracted genomic DNA from each cell subset was spread evenly across all wells of several immunoSEQ 96-well plates, with each plate serving as a replicate. For sorted subsets, around 0.2 ug genomic DNA, equal to 25,000 to 35,000 T cell genomes, was loaded into each replicate PCR. Purified libraries were measured with a Qubit 3.0 fluorometer, size-checked on a Bioanalyzer 2100, and measured again with the KAPA Library Quantification kit. Every immunoSEQ 96-well plate was sequenced on a dedicated single-read 150-cycle Illumina NextSeq 550 flow cell. The published analysis was carried out like this. Because only junctional sequences without quality scores were contained in the immunoSEQ output, filtering matching that applied to full-length reads could not be performed. Sequences were annotated with PyIR, a Python wrapper for IgBLAST v1.9, using IMGT germline references to assign V/J genes and CDR3. Reads were removed for weak V/J assignments (E-value above 1e-6), missing CDR3, stop codons, out-of-frame junctions, or ambiguous translated residues. A V3J clonotype was defined by an identical inferred V gene, J gene, and CDR3 amino acid sequence. The percentage overlap between two repertoires was calculated by dividing the number of shared unique clonotypes by the size of the smaller repertoire. Repertoire richness was assessed with RTK rarefaction, the Chao1 estimator, and Recon v2.1 estimates of unobserved clonotypes. Generation probabilities for all TCRbeta clonotypes obtained by the gDNA method from four donors were computed using OLGA. In its TCRdb copy, this immuneACCESS table keeps in-frame sequences only and misses some clones. Where compared with another copy, unresolved V genes explain less than half of these, and the others have no known cause. Clone size and the V and J calls come from that table; the DNA yielded D and trimming. The sample profile shows about 750,000 clones; about 91% of them were found once. Around 24% of the sample rests with the top ten.

CD8 naive samples were obtained by positive selection for CCR7 among CD45RO-negative cells, yielding a CD45RA+CCR7+ population from which TemRA cells were excluded. Healthy HIV-negative adults with no recently reported acute infections or vaccinations were included as donors. All donors were Caucasian adults living in Nashville, Tennessee, USA. Blood was obtained by leukapheresis, after which PBMCs were separated by Ficoll-Histopaque density gradient centrifugation and cryopreserved in liquid nitrogen vapor phase. Analytical flow cytometry was used to check the purity and quantity of every magnetically sorted T cell population. From each sorted fraction, genomic DNA was isolated and quantified by UV absorbance on a Nanodrop 2000c. Relative to germline, V is missing 0 bases and J is missing 3 bases, with 3 bases of the junction outside any gene match. The CDR3 has 16 amino acids, counting the end cysteine and phenylalanine. Of the read, only the CDR3 DNA is kept; its 48 bases are in frame from base 1. The germline V gene specifies SGHNT as CDR1 and YENEEA as CDR2.

This sequence was found in a man aged 30 to 39 in good health. The specimen was naive CD8+ T cells sorted from blood. The sample's cell subset or site label, in plain terms: CD45RA+CCR7+. The chain was built from TRBV11-3 and TRBJ2-1; 9 bases in between match TRBD2. The nucleotide sequence is given as TGTGCCAGCAGCTTAGAGGGACTAGCTGGCTACAATGAGCAGTTCTTC. The resulting protein is CASSLEGLAGYNEQFF. With all but the CDR3 taken from the reference TRBV11-3 and TRBJ2-1 genes, the full variable domain is: EAGVVQSPRYKIIEKKQPVAFWCNPISGHNTLYWYLQNLGQGPELLIRYENEEAVDDSQLPKDRFSAERLKGVDSTLKIQPAELGDSAVYLCASSLEGLAGYNEQFFGPGTRLTVL.